Shown below are 23 T cell receptor beta chains from a single sample sequenced in a study of radiotherapy plus CTLA-4 blockade in lung cancer. This table comes from immunoSEQ multiplex PCR, and its TCRdb copy is limited to in-frame clones, with some not included. Of more than 95,000 clones detected, 78% appear once; the ten largest clones hold 5% to 5.5%. The sample here was peripheral blood, taken from a patient treated with radiotherapy plus ipilimumab. The receptors shown here come from a human donor with non-small cell lung cancer who had a partial response to radiotherapy plus ipilimumab.

This sequence joins TRBV2 and TRBJ2-1, with TRBD1 matching 9 bases. Germline V gene sequence: CDR1 SNHLY, CDR2 FYNNEI. The V and J ends lost 6 bases and 7 bases, in that order; junction bases with no gene match: 13. The CDR3 extends over 16 amino acids. The CDR3 nucleotides are TGTGCCAGCAGCCGCAACCCGGGACAGGGTGTGAATGAGCAGTTCTTC. Its protein is CASSRNPGQGVNEQFF.

The rearrangement links TRBV5-5 to TRBJ2-5; 13 bases fit TRBD2. Per the germline V gene, CDR1 is SGHKS and CDR2 is YYEKEE (reference sequence). V dropped 3 bases and J dropped 0; count of bases not matched to a gene: 2. This CDR3 region has 16 residues. CDR3 in DNA: TGTGCCAGCAGCTCGGGACTAGCGGGATACCAAGAGACCCAGTACTTC. Residues: CASSSGLAGYQETQYF.

The V and J genes are TRBV9 and TRBJ1-5; 11 bases align to TRBD1. CDR1 is SGDLS and CDR2 is YYNGEE in the germline V gene. CDR3 length: 15 residues. Germline trimming cut 3 bases from V and 3 bases from J; bases unmatched to any gene: 2. The CDR3 here is CASSAGQGDNQPQHF. The CDR3 nucleotides read TGTGCCAGCAGCGCGGGACAGGGGGACAATCAGCCCCAGCATTTT.

This sequence joins TRBV4-1 and TRBJ1-2; 8 bases map to TRBD1. The CDR3 is 15 amino acids. The junction had 5 bases not matched to a gene; V was cut back by 0 bases and J by 5 bases. Germline V gene lookup returns CDR1 MGHRA and CDR2 YSYEKL. The CDR3 DNA sequence: TGCGCCAGCAGCCAAGAAGACAGGGGTGGTTATGGCTACACCTTC. Translation gives CASSQEDRGGYGYTF.

The chain recombines TRBV4-1 with TRBJ2-7, with 10 bases matching TRBD1. Per germline, CDR1 MGHRA and CDR2 YSYEKL. The V segment lost 1 base and the J segment 3 bases; nucleotides outside the gene matches: 9. This CDR3 has 17 amino acids. CDR3 nucleotides: TGCGCCAGCAGCCAAGGGGTTTTCCGGACAGGGGGCTACGAGCAGTACGTC. Amino acids: CASSQGVFRTGGYEQYV.

Details on this clone: The same CDR3 arises from other DNA sequences in this sample as well. The chain employs TRBV27 and TRBJ2-1, with 8 bases fitting TRBD2. With V trimmed by 6 bases and J by 4 bases, 5 bases remained unmatched. The CDR3 runs 14 residues. CDR1 and CDR2 from the germline V gene are MNHEY and SMNVEV (reference sequence). The CDR3 region is CASSREGLYNEQFF. The CDR3 nucleotides read TGTGCCAGCAGCCGGGAGGGCCTTTACAATGAGCAGTTCTTC.

This chain joins TRBV7-8 and TRBJ1-3; perhaps TRBD1 as D (6 bases). V was clipped by 4 bases and J by 2 bases, with 18 bases between them. The V gene's germline CDR1 is SGHVS and CDR2 FQNEAQ. This CDR3 region has 17 residues. The CDR3 region is CASSWNLQGNPGNTIYF. CDR3 nucleotides: TGTGCCAGCAGCTGGAACCTACAGGGTAACCCTGGAAACACCATATATTTT.

The chain recombines TRBV19 with TRBJ1-3; D uncertain. CDR3 length: 16 residues. CDR1 is LNHDA, CDR2 SQIVND, per germline (reference sequence). The V end lost 7 bases, the J end lost 0 bases, and 16 bases lay between the germline ends. The DNA of the CDR3 is TGTGCCAGTATCCTAGGAGGCTCAAACTCTGGAAACACCATATATTTT. This encodes CASILGGSNSGNTIYF.

V usage is TRBV25-1 and J usage is TRBJ1-2, with no clear D. Trimming removed 3 bases at V and 4 bases at J, with 9 bases between. The CDR3 runs to 13 residues. Germline V gives CDR1 MGHDK, CDR2 SYGVNS. DNA of the CDR3: TGTGCCAGCAGTGAGGTAGTTTCCTATGGCTACACCTTC. Residues: CASSEVVSYGYTF.

J is TRBJ1-1 and V is TRBV6-1; D remains ambiguous. The CDR3 contains 13 residues. Per the germline V gene, CDR1 is MNHNS and CDR2 is SASEGT. Trimming took off 5 bases at V and 4 bases at J, with 11 bases between the two ends. The CDR3 bases are TGTGCCAGCAGTCGGTTGGGGAGCACTGAAGCTTTCTTT. Its protein is CASSRLGSTEAFF.

This rearrangement joins TRBV5-1 to TRBJ1-1, with D perhaps matching TRBD1 (6 bases). Deletions cut 4 bases from V and 1 base from J, with 11 bases between. Germline CDR1 SGHRS, CDR2 YFSETQ. The CDR3 loop spans 14 amino acids. CDR3 in DNA: TGCGCCAGCAGCATTCAACAGGGGAACACTGAAGCTTTCTTT. This translates into CASSIQQGNTEAFF.

The chain couples TRBV4-3 to TRBJ2-1; TRBD2 matches at 8 bases. V gave up 0 bases and J gave up 5 bases; unmatched junction bases: 18. The CDR3 consists of 20 residues. Germline V gene data show CDR1 as LGHNA and CDR2 as YSLEER. This CDR3 reads CASSQDIPLASGPSDNEQFF. The DNA of the CDR3 is TGCGCCAGCAGCCAAGATATCCCCCTGGCTAGCGGGCCATCGGACAATGAGCAGTTCTTC.

This clone has only one observation. The rearrangement uses TRBV14 and TRBJ1-4, with a tentative D call TRBD1 (5 bases). The V gene's germline CDR1 is SGHDN and CDR2 FVKESK. V lost 0 bases and J lost 4, with 12 bases in between. The CDR3 runs 16 residues. The CDR3: CASSQDLDSYNEKLFF. As DNA, the CDR3 is TGTGCCAGCAGCCAAGACTTAGACAGTTATAATGAAAAACTGTTTTTT.

The rearrangement joins TRBV7-2 to TRBJ2-1; 13 nucleotides agree with TRBD2. The length of the CDR3 is 16 residues. V trimming: 1 base; J trimming: 7 bases; junction bases outside the gene matches: 4. Germline CDR1 SGHTA, CDR2 FQGNSA. CDR3 region: CASSLVGTSGKNEQFF. CDR3 coding DNA: TGTGCCAGCAGCTTAGTAGGGACTAGCGGGAAAAATGAGCAGTTCTTC.

The CDR3 protein is CASTLGAYEGIQYF. CDR3 DNA sequence: TGCGCCAGCACCCTAGGGGCGTACGAAGGGATTCAGTACTTC. The chain couples TRBV10-2 to TRBJ2-4; possibly TRBD1 for D (5 bases). Germline CDR1 is WSHSY and CDR2 is SAAADI. This CDR3 region has 14 residues. Trimming cost V 7 bases and J 10 bases, with 20 bases left between them.

The chain has TRBV19 and TRBJ1-2, with D possibly TRBD1 on 5 matching bases. Trimming stripped 3 bases from V and 4 bases from J, with 15 bases between. The CDR3 sequence is 15 residues long. Germline V gene data show CDR1 as LNHDA and CDR2 as SQIVND (reference sequence). The CDR3 spells CASSIEYRYRYGYTF. The CDR3 region has the DNA TGTGCCAGTAGTATCGAATACAGGTATCGCTATGGCTACACCTTC.

The V and J genes are TRBV7-2 and TRBJ2-5; 9 bases line up with TRBD2. Germline V gives CDR1 SGHTA, CDR2 FQGNSA. CDR3 length: 16 residues. After removal of 0 bases from V and 5 bases from J, the junction contained 7 bases not matched to a gene. The CDR3 DNA sequence: TGTGCCAGCAGCTTAGCGCTCCCTACTAGCGGGGAGACCCAGTACTTC. Its protein product is CASSLALPTSGETQYF.

A few counts support this clone. This chain connects TRBV7-9 to TRBJ1-2; 7 bases agree with TRBD1. Germline V CDR1 and CDR2: SEHNR, FQNEAQ (reference sequence). The CDR3 sequence is 12 residues long. J was trimmed by 9 bases and V by 2 bases; bases with no gene match: 3. In nucleotides, the CDR3 is TGTGCCAGCAGCTTACCGACAGGGAGCTACACCTTC. Its protein is CASSLPTGSYTF.

The rearrangement links TRBV5-3 to TRBJ1-5; a weak D match, TRBD1 (6 bases). TRBV5-3 is classed as an ORF, of uncertain function. The CDR3 has 14 amino acids. V dropped 4 bases and J dropped 8 bases, with 16 bases sitting between them. CDR3: CARSQIQGEKPQHF. The DNA of the CDR3 is TGTGCCAGAAGCCAGATACAGGGTGAAAAGCCCCAGCATTTT.

The chain is built from TRBV4-1 and TRBJ2-2, with 9 positions matching TRBD1. Germline CDR1 is MGHRA and CDR2 is YSYEKL. J gave up 4 bases and V 4 bases, and 19 bases lay outside the gene matches. The CDR3 spans 20 residues. This CDR3 is CASSPNVGQGEWEGTGELFF. Written as DNA, the CDR3 is TGCGCCAGCAGCCCGAACGTGGGACAGGGAGAGTGGGAGGGCACCGGGGAGCTGTTTTTT.

This rearrangement joins TRBV6-1 to TRBJ1-3; TRBD1 matches at 9 bases. Germline trimming cut 11 bases from V and 10 bases from J; bases unmatched to any gene: 15. The CDR3 has 14 amino acids. Germline CDR1 and CDR2: MNHNS and SASEGT. CDR3 bases: TGTGCCTCCATATTGGACAGGGGTAGAGGAACCATATATTTT. Translating gives CASILDRGRGTIYF.

This chain connects TRBV5-8 to TRBJ1-2; the D is unclear. The germline gives CDR1 SGHTS, CDR2 YDEGEE. CDR3 length: 13 residues. The V and J ends lost 1 base and 7 bases respectively, with 11 bases between them. The CDR3 protein is CASSLHGKSGYTF. For the CDR3, the DNA is TGTGCCAGCAGCTTGCACGGGAAGTCTGGCTACACCTTC.

This clone was counted between two and nine times. The V and J genes are TRBV10-3 and TRBJ1-2; the D gene is possibly TRBD1 (6 bases). Trimming cost V 4 bases and J 4 bases, with 10 bases left between them. Germline CDR1 and CDR2: ENHRY and SYGVKD. The CDR3 is 13 residues long. The CDR3, as DNA: TGTGCCATCAGTGGGACAGCTTCCTATGGCTACACCTTC. Amino acid sequence: CAISGTASYGYTF.